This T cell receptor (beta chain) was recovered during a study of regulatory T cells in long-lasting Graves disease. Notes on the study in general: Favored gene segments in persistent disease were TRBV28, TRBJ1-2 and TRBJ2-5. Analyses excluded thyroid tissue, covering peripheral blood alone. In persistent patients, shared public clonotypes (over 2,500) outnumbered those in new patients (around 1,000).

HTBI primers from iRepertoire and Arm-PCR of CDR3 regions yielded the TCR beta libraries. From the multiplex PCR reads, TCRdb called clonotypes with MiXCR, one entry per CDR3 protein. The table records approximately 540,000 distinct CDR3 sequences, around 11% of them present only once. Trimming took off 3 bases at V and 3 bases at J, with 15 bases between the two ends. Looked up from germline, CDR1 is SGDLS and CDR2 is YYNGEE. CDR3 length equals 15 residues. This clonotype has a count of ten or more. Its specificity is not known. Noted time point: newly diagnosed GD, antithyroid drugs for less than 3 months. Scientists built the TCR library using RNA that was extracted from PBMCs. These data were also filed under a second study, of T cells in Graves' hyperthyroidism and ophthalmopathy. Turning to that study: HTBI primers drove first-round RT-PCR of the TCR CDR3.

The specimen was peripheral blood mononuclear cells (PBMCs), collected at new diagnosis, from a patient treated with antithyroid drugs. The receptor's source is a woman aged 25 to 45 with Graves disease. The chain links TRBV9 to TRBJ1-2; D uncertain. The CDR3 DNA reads TGTGCCAGCAGCGCGACACTATCGGGTGACTATGGCTACACCTTC. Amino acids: CASSATLSGDYGYTF.